This T cell receptor beta chain appears in the sequencing data of a study of T cells in Graves' hyperthyroidism and ophthalmopathy. Study-wide results and limits: Model-based prediction identified ophthalmopathy a median roughly 6.1 months prior to its onset.

V was pared by 6 bases and J by 6 bases, with 18 bases between. The CDR3 consists of 14 residues. Researchers amplified the TCR beta CDR3 regions from RNA transcripts. Carried out on the TCR CDR3, a first-round RT-PCR used the HTBI primer set. TCRdb re-derived calls from the multiplex PCR reads in MiXCR, one entry per CDR3 protein. The data contain approximately 720,000 distinct CDR3 sequences, 18% of them seen just once; the ten biggest clones take up 16%. This clonotype was seen many times. What it recognizes is unknown. Clinical symptoms, serum thyroxine, TRAb, thyroid ultrasound and orbital computed tomography informed diagnoses. The sample, blood from the first hyperthyroidism diagnosis, precedes any ophthalmopathy symptoms.

The chain employs TRBV12-3 or TRBV12-4 and TRBJ2-7; TRBD1 is a possible D gene (6 bases). Material: blood. The receptor was derived from a woman in her forties or fifties with Graves' hyperthyroidism that later progressed to Graves' ophthalmopathy. The CDR3 region has the DNA TGTGCCAGCAGCCAAAACACCCAGGGGTCCGAGCAGTACTTC. Its protein is CASSQNTQGSEQYF.